This T cell receptor beta chain originates from a study of blood T cell repertoires in COVID-19. Study-level information: The United States, Italy and Spain were the sources of the acute and convalescent COVID-19 samples.

V shed 1 base and J shed 4 bases, with 16 bases lying between them. The germline gives CDR1 MNHEY, CDR2 SVGEGT. This CDR3 spans 17 amino acids. Assay: immunoSEQ multiplex PCR; the TCRdb copy retains only in-frame clones and omits some. This table holds approximately 76,000 clones, roughly 85% found once. Specimen: peripheral blood. This TCR derives from a woman of 80 years or more with active or convalescent COVID-19. V usage is TRBV6-2 or TRBV6-3 and J usage is TRBJ2-2; possibly TRBD1 for D (5 bases). CDR3 sequence reads: CASSYFGAAPFTGELFF. The DNA for the CDR3 is TGTGCCAGCAGTTACTTTGGGGCCGCCCCTTTCACCGGGGAGCTGTTTTTT.